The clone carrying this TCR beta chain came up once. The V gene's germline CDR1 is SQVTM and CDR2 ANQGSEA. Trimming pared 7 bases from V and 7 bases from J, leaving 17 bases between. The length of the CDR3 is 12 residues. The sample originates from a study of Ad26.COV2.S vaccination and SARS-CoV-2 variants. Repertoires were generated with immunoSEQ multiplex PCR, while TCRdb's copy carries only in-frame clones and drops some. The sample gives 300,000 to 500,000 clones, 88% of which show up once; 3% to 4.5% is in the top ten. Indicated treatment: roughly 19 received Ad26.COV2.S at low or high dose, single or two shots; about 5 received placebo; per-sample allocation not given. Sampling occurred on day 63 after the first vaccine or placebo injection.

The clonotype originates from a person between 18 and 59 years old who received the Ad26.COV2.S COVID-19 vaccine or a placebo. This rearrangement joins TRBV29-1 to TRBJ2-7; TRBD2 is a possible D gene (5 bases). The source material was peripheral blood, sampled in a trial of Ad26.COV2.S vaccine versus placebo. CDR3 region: CSGSRTSGEQYF. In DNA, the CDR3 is TGCAGCGGGTCGAGGACCTCGGGGGAGCAGTACTTC.